This TCR beta chain was recovered during a study of cytotoxic CD8 clonotypes in ibrutinib-treated CLL. Study-wide context: The authors obtained response samples at a median of about 12 months of treatment, range 6 to 36.

Profiled with immunoSEQ multiplex PCR; TCRdb holds only in-frame clones, not every one. The table records about 200,000 clones, over 55% of them present only once. As regards this clone: Its antigen remains unknown.

General study findings and limits: Public clonotypes occurred uncommonly; on treatment, they contracted or remained stable. Baseline levels of clonality went above those of age-matched healthy donors and moved with circulating CD8+ T-cell counts.

The sample was PBMCs, taken after 24 months of ibrutinib treatment. The sequence was obtained from a human donor with chronic lymphocytic leukemia.

The CDR3 sequence: CASSYPGRDNQPQHF. The DNA for the CDR3 is TGTGCCAGCAGTTACCCCGGACGGGACAATCAGCCCCAGCATTTT. The chain recombines TRBV6-6 with TRBJ1-5; D gene ambiguous. Trimming took 2 bases from V and 3 from J, leaving 11 bases between them. The CDR3 has 15 amino acids. The germline CDR1 and CDR2 sequences are MNHNY and SVGAGI (reference sequence).